Below, one TCR beta chain is given with its context. Its target is unknown. The sample originates from a study of shared clonotypes between healthy human individuals. General observations from the study: Since donors were few, the genetic and exposure-history diversity represented was limited.

Germline V gene sequence: CDR1 ENHRY, CDR2 SYGVKD. The V segment lost 7 bases and the J segment 6 bases; nucleotides outside the gene matches: 19. CDR3 length: 19 residues. Clones were sequenced by immunoSEQ multiplex PCR, and TCRdb holds only the in-frame ones, with some missing. The table includes roughly 2,500,000 clones, roughly 93% detected once. The chain has TRBV10-3 and TRBJ2-1; TRBD2 matches 12 bases. The receptor comes from a man in his late teens or twenties in good health. Some clones in this sample may be carry-over from other donors' samples. The material sequenced was naive CD4+ T cells from PBMCs. Subset indicated: CD45RA+ positively selected. The CDR3 reads CAIKTQRLAGEEICNEQFF. The CDR3 DNA reads as TGTGCCATCAAAACTCAGAGACTAGCGGGAGAAGAAATTTGCAATGAGCAGTTCTTC.